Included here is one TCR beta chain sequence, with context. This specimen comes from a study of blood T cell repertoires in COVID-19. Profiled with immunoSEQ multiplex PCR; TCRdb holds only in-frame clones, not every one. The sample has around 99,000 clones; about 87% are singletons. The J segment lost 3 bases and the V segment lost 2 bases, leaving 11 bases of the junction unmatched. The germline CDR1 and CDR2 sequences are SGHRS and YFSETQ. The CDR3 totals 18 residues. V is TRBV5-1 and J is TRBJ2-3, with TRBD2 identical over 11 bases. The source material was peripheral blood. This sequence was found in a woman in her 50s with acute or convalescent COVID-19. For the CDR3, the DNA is TGCGCCAGCAGCTTACCGCTTCTAGCGGGGGGCGGAACAGATACGCAGTATTTT. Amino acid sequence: CASSLPLLAGGGTDTQYF. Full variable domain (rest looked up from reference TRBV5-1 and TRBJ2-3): KAGVTQTPRYLIKTRGQQVTLSCSPISGHRSVSWYQQTPGQGLQFLFEYFSETQRNKGNFPGRFSGRQFSNSRSEMNVSTLELGDSALYLCASSLPLLAGGGTDTQYFGPGTRLTVL.